This entry concerns a single T cell receptor beta chain. A much larger clone sits a single nucleotide away, making a read error possible. MiXCR, applied by TCRdb to the reads, yields one record per CDR3 protein. The repertoire holds under 250,000 distinct CDR3 sequences, with less than 35% as singletons. The data were taken from a study of kidney transplant recipient with SARS-CoV-2 infection. The receptor comes from a male patient aged 25 to 39 who had COVID-19 and was a kidney transplant recipient. A share of the T cells may be of graft donor origin. This sample comprised a blood sample, obtained at baseline and around day 120 from a kidney transplant recipient.

CDR3 coding DNA: TGTGCCTGGAGTTACAACCCCGGACGGGGGGCGTTGAGTGAGCAGTTCTTC. Protein: CAWSYNPGRGALSEQFF. The rearrangement links TRBV30 to TRBJ2-4, with D possibly matching TRBD2 (7 bases). The DNA matches TRBJ2-1 better at its end, which makes the J call doubtful. CDR3 size: 17 residues. CDR1 GTSNPN and CDR2 SVGIG come from the germline V gene (reference sequence).